This T cell receptor (beta chain) emerged from a study of T cell clusters in autoimmune cytopenias. One tube held mixed TRB-A and TRB-B primer pools for touch-down PCR. TCRdb re-called the multiplex PCR reads and shows each CDR3 protein once, DNA omitted. In total, the table holds 14,000 to 15,000 distinct CDR3 sequences. With respect to this clonotype: The antigen is not known.

Germline-derived CDR1 and CDR2 are MNHEY and SVGAGI. The CDR3 has 16 amino acids. Broader study findings: TRB repertoire shifts in secondary cytopenia and chronic lymphocytic leukemia mostly reflected lymphoma, not autoimmunity. Healthy donors had about 2.8-fold more exclusive TRB clusters than active autoimmune hepatitis patients.

TRB was amplified from approximately 250 ng of peripheral blood genomic DNA per sample. This sample was shared with a second study, whose subject was T cell repertoires in aging, cancer and after chemotherapy.

The sequenced material came from peripheral blood. The rearrangement links TRBV6-5 to TRBJ2-4; the D call from TCRdb, TRBD1, cannot be confirmed without DNA. The receptor's source is a human donor in good health. The CDR3 sequence is CASSSRGGITKNIQYF.